The sample holds many counts of the clone carrying this T cell receptor (beta chain). Its antigen is unidentified. The data originate from a study of T cells in Graves' hyperthyroidism and ophthalmopathy. Whole-study findings and limits: The model forecast ophthalmopathy, anticipating it by a median around 6.5 months before onset. Most clonotypes expanded in the thyroid (above 0.001) were also present in blood.

Each diagnosis drew on symptoms, thyroxine, TRAb, thyroid ultrasound and orbital computed tomography findings. RNA transcripts yielded amplified TCR beta CDR3 regions. A first-round RT-PCR of the TCR CDR3 used the HTBI primer set. MiXCR, run by TCRdb on the multiplex PCR reads, gives a single entry per CDR3 protein. The sample carries around 600,000 distinct CDR3 sequences, 45% recorded once. The junction had 5 bases not matched to a gene; V was cut back by 8 bases and J by 7 bases. The CDR3 length is 12 residues. CDR1 and CDR2 from the germline V gene are WNHNN and SYGVQD (reference sequence). The clonotype comes from an adult man with Graves' disease, either hyperthyroidism or ophthalmopathy (not recorded which). The gene calls are TRBV10-1 and TRBJ2-7; TRBD1 matches at 10 bases. The sample taken for sequencing was peripheral blood or thyroid tissue (not recorded which). The CDR3 nucleotides read TGCGCCAGCGGGACAGGGGCAGGGGAGCAGTACTTC. This encodes CASGTGAGEQYF.